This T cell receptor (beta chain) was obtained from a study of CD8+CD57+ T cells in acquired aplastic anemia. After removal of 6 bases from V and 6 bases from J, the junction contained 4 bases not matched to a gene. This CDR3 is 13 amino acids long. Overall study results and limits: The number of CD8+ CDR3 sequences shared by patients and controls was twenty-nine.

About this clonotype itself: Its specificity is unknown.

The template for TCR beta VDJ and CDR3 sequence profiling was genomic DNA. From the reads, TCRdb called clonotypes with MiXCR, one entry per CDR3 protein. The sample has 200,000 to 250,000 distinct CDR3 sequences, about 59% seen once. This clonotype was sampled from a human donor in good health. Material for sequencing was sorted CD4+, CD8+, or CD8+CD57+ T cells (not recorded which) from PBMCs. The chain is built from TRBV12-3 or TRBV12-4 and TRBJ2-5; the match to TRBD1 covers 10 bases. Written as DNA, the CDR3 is TGTGCCAGCAGGACGACAGGGGGCCAGACCCAGTACTTC. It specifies CASRTTGGQTQYF.